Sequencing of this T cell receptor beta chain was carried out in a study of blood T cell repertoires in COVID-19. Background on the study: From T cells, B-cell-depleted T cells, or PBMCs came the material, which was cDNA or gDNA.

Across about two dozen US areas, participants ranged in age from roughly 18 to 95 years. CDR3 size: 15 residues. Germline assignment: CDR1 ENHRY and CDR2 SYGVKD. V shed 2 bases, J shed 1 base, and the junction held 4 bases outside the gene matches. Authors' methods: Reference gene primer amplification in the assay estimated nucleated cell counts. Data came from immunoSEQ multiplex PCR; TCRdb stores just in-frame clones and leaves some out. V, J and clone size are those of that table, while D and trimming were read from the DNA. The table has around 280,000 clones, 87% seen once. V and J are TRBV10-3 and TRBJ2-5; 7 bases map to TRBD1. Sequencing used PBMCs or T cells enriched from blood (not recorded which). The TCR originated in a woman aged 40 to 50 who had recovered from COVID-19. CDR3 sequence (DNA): TGTGCCATCAGTGAGGGGGGACAGCTCCAAGAGACCCAGTACTTC. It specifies CAISEGGQLQETQYF.